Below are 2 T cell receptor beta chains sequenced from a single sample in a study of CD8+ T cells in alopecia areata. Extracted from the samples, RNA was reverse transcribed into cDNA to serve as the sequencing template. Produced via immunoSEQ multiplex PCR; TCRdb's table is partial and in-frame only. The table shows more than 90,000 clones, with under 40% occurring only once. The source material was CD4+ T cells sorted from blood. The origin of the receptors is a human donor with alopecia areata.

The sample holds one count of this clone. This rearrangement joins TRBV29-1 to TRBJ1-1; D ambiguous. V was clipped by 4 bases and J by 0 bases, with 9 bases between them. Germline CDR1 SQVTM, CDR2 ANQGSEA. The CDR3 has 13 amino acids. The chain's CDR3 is CSVGLRLNTEAFF. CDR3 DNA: TGCAGCGTTGGGTTGAGGTTGAACACTGAAGCTTTCTTT.

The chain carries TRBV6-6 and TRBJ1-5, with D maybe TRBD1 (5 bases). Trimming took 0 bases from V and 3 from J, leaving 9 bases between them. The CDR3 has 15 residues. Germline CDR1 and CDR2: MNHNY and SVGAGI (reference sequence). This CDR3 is CASSYSTGNNQPQHF. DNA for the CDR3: TGTGCCAGCAGTTACTCTACAGGAAACAATCAGCCCCAGCATTTT.